These T cell receptor beta chains were read from a single sample in a study of T cells after yellow fever vaccination. TCRdb reprocessed the 5' RACE reads via MiXCR and lists one record per CDR3 protein. The sample has a few hundred thousand distinct CDR3 sequences, approximately 16% seen once. Material: PBMCs, obtained 4 to 5 days after the first yellow fever vaccination. The receptors here all came from a man between 18 and 35 years old who received the YFV17D yellow fever vaccine. The CDR3 runs from the conserved cysteine through the conserved F or W. A D gene is named only where the DNA matches it firmly. Some rows have no size entry. The others give once, few or many, or a class for an expanded clone.

d_call,v_call,clone_size,j_call,cdr3_aa,cdr3_nt
.,TRBV7-8,.,TRBJ2-1,CASSYFGVNEQFF,TGTGCCAGCAGCTATTTTGGGGTCAATGAGCAGTTCTTC
.,TRBV9,many,TRBJ1-1,CASSVSGMNTEAFF,TGTGCCAGCAGCGTATCCGGAATGAACACTGAAGCTTTCTTT
.,TRBV6-5,.,TRBJ2-4,CASSYLQGSKNIQYF,TGTGCCAGCAGTTACTTGCAGGGATCCAAAAACATTCAGTACTTC
.,TRBV19,few,TRBJ1-5,CASSTSGTDQPQHF,TGTGCCAGTAGTACCTCAGGGACCGATCAGCCCCAGCATTTT
.,TRBV7-8,.,TRBJ1-1,CASSLERARNTEAFF,TGTGCCAGCAGCTTAGAACGGGCACGTAACACTGAAGCTTTCTTT
.,TRBV4-1,.,TRBJ1-6,CASSQRQDNSPLHF,TGCGCCAGCAGCCAACGACAGGATAATTCACCCCTCCACTTT
.,TRBV5-1,few,TRBJ1-4,CASKGEDEKLFF,TGCGCCAGCAAAGGGGAGGATGAAAAACTGTTTTTT
.,TRBV6-5,.,TRBJ1-4,CASSSQYNEKLFF,TGTGCCAGCAGTTCACAATACAATGAAAAACTGTTTTTT
TRBD1,TRBV20-1,.,TRBJ2-3,CSARTGQGADTQYF,TGCAGTGCCCGAACGGGACAGGGCGCAGATACGCAGTATTTT
.,TRBV6-1,.,TRBJ2-5,CASSEGRAKETQYF,TGTGCCAGTTCCGAAGGTCGGGCAAAAGAGACCCAGTACTTC
.,TRBV7-9,few,TRBJ2-1,CASSRPGVHEQFF,TGTGCCAGCAGCCGCCCTGGGGTCCATGAGCAGTTCTTC
.,TRBV5-4,.,TRBJ2-2,CASSLVEGELFF,TGTGCCAGCAGCTTGGTAGAAGGGGAGCTGTTTTTT
TRBD1,TRBV5-1,.,TRBJ2-5,CASSFPQGARETQYF,TGCGCCAGCAGCTTTCCGCAGGGGGCGCGGGAGACCCAGTACTTC
TRBD2,TRBV12-3/TRBV12-4,few,TRBJ2-1,CASTEARGGVYNEQFF,TGTGCCAGCACCGAGGCCCGGGGGGGCGTATACAATGAGCAGTTCTTC
.,TRBV6-5,.,TRBJ2-2,CASSYVQGPLGELFF,TGTGCCAGCAGCTACGTTCAGGGGCCCCTCGGGGAGCTGTTTTTT
TRBD2,TRBV18,.,TRBJ2-3,CASSRRSRTSGDFTDTQYF,TGTGCCAGCTCACGCAGGTCCCGGACTAGCGGGGACTTCACAGATACGCAGTATTTT
.,TRBV7-2,few,TRBJ2-7,CASSWGAGPAVDEQYF,TGTGCCAGCAGTTGGGGGGCGGGGCCGGCGGTGGACGAGCAGTACTTC
.,TRBV11-2,few,TRBJ2-2,CASSLKIQGSAGELFF,TGTGCCAGCAGCTTGAAAATTCAGGGGAGCGCCGGGGAGCTGTTTTTT
TRBD2,TRBV12-3/TRBV12-4,.,TRBJ2-5,CASSPGLAGFQETQYF,TGTGCCAGCAGTCCTGGACTAGCGGGCTTCCAAGAGACCCAGTACTTC
TRBD2,TRBV20-1,.,TRBJ2-2,CSARGTSSGRELFF,TGCAGTGCTAGAGGAACTTCTAGCGGCCGGGAGCTGTTTTTT
.,TRBV4-1,many,TRBJ1-2,CASSQRSRGGREDYTF,TGCGCCAGCAGCCAACGGAGTCGTGGCGGTAGGGAGGACTACACCTTC
.,TRBV4-3,.,TRBJ2-2,CASSPAGTGAGELFF,TGCGCCAGCAGCCCGGCGGGGACGGGCGCCGGGGAGCTGTTTTTT
.,TRBV27,few,TRBJ2-1,CASSRSGYNEQFF,TGTGCCAGCAGTCGGTCTGGGTACAATGAGCAGTTCTTC
.,TRBV10-1,.,TRBJ1-4,CASSDGGAGEKLFF,TGCGCCAGCAGTGACGGGGGCGCAGGTGAAAAACTGTTTTTT
TRBD1,TRBV5-1,many,TRBJ2-7,CASSLLPTGVDEQYF,TGCGCCAGCAGCTTGTTACCTACAGGGGTTGACGAGCAGTACTTC
TRBD1,TRBV29-1,.,TRBJ2-2,CSVGTGGETGELFF,TGCAGCGTTGGGACAGGGGGAGAAACCGGGGAGCTGTTTTTT
TRBD2,TRBV2,few,TRBJ2-5,CASTASGETQYF,TGTGCCAGCACGGCTAGCGGGGAGACCCAGTACTTC
.,TRBV11-2,.,TRBJ2-1,CASSFSGDQQFF,TGTGCCAGCAGCTTTTCGGGAGATCAGCAGTTCTTC
.,TRBV5-4,many,TRBJ2-1,CASSRASVGGDEQFF,TGTGCCAGCAGCCGGGCCTCGGTAGGTGGCGATGAGCAGTTCTTC
.,TRBV4-3,.,TRBJ2-1,CASSQDLGLLSYNEQFF,TGCGCCAGCAGCCAAGATTTGGGCCTGCTCTCCTACAATGAGCAGTTCTTC
.,TRBV9,few,TRBJ1-2,CASSVGFGTSYGYTF,TGTGCCAGCAGCGTAGGATTCGGGACAAGCTATGGCTACACCTTC
.,TRBV6-2/TRBV6-3,many,TRBJ1-3,CASSPLGNTIYF,TGTGCCAGCAGCCCGCTTGGAAACACCATATATTTT
TRBD2,TRBV28,few,TRBJ2-3,CASSQGLSKRGTDTQYF,TGTGCCAGCAGTCAGGGACTATCCAAACGGGGCACAGATACGCAGTATTTT
TRBD2,TRBV5-1,few,TRBJ2-1,CASSFPTSGGSYNEQFF,TGCGCCAGCAGCTTCCCTACTAGCGGGGGTTCCTACAATGAGCAGTTCTTC
.,TRBV2,few,TRBJ2-1,CASSTGTLRVDEQFF,TGTGCCAGCAGCACCGGGACTTTACGGGTGGATGAGCAGTTCTTC
.,TRBV7-8,.,TRBJ2-2,CASSELVGVTTGELFF,TGTGCCAGCAGCGAACTAGTGGGGGTGACGACCGGGGAGCTGTTTTTT
.,TRBV14,few,TRBJ1-1,CASSQASGHRSSRYTEAFF,TGTGCCAGCAGCCAGGCTTCGGGACACCGGTCCAGCAGGTACACTGAAGCTTTCTTT
.,TRBV5-1,.,TRBJ1-4,CASSLGSATNEKLFF,TGCGCCAGCAGCTTGGGCTCAGCAACTAATGAAAAACTGTTTTTT
TRBD1,TRBV28,.,TRBJ2-3,CASVHSRGRSTDTQYF,TGTGCCAGCGTCCATTCCAGGGGGCGAAGCACAGATACGCAGTATTTT
.,TRBV7-2,few,TRBJ2-5,CASSYVAETQYF,TGTGCCAGCAGCTATGTAGCAGAGACCCAGTACTTC
.,TRBV5-1,.,TRBJ1-1,CASSSWTVNTEAFF,TGCGCCAGCAGCTCTTGGACCGTTAACACTGAAGCTTTCTTT
.,TRBV20-1,many,TRBJ1-3,CSARGAGFVYF,TGCAGTGCTAGAGGAGCCGGATTTGTATATTTT
TRBD2,TRBV7-7,.,TRBJ2-4,CSRTSGGENIQYF,TGTTCTCGGACTAGCGGGGGCGAAAACATTCAGTACTTC
TRBD2,TRBV5-1,many,TRBJ2-3,CASSSWTSGGTDTQYF,TGCGCCAGCAGCTCTTGGACTAGCGGGGGCACAGATACGCAGTATTTT
.,TRBV28,few,TRBJ2-3,CASRGGDRPRDTQYF,TGTGCCAGCAGGGGGGGGGACAGACCCAGAGATACGCAGTATTTT
.,TRBV5-1,.,TRBJ1-1,CASSLDLFAEAFF,TGCGCCAGCAGCCTAGACTTGTTCGCTGAAGCTTTCTTT
.,TRBV7-9,few,TRBJ2-6,CAIDKRGANVLTF,TGTGCCATCGACAAGAGGGGGGCCAACGTCCTGACTTTC
TRBD1,TRBV5-1,many,TRBJ2-5,CASRYRDRGEETQYF,TGCGCCAGCAGATACCGGGACAGGGGAGAAGAGACCCAGTACTTC
.,TRBV5-1,.,TRBJ1-1,CASSTGTRNTEAFF,TGCGCCAGCAGCACCGGGACGAGGAACACTGAAGCTTTCTTT
TRBD1,TRBV6-2/TRBV6-3,.,TRBJ2-4,CASSYSTTSGQGIAKNIQYF,TGTGCCAGCAGTTACTCGACGACGTCGGGACAGGGAATAGCCAAAAACATTCAGTACTTC
.,TRBV5-1,many,TRBJ2-3,CASSLSVTSTDTQYF,TGCGCCAGCAGCCTTAGCGTCACTAGCACAGATACGCAGTATTTT
.,TRBV12-3/TRBV12-4,few,TRBJ1-2,CASSFGGGHYGYTF,TGTGCCAGCAGTTTTGGCGGGGGGCACTATGGCTACACCTTC
.,TRBV7-6,.,TRBJ2-1,CASSLAGRGYNEQFF,TGTGCCAGCAGCTTAGCGGGGAGGGGGTACAATGAGCAGTTCTTC
TRBD2,TRBV5-1,few,TRBJ2-3,CASSLAALAGGETQYF,TGCGCCAGCAGCTTGGCGGCTCTAGCGGGGGGCGAGACGCAGTATTTT
.,TRBV20-1,few,TRBJ2-7,CSARTGQRPTYEQYF,TGCAGTGCTAGAACGGGGCAACGCCCTACCTACGAGCAGTACTTC
.,TRBV2,.,TRBJ2-3,CASKRGDTQYF,TGTGCCAGCAAAAGGGGAGATACGCAGTATTTT
.,TRBV9,few,TRBJ1-1,CASSVEGGNTEAFF,TGTGCCAGCAGCGTAGAAGGAGGAAACACTGAAGCTTTCTTT